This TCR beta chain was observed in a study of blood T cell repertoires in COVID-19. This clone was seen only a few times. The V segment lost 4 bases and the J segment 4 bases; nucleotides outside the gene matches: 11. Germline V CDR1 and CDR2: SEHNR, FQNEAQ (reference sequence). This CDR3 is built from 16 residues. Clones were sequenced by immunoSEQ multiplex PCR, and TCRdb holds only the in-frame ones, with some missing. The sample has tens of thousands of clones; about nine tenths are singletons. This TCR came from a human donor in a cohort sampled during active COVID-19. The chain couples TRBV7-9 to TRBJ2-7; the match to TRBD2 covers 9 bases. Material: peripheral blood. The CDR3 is CASSYFGGTSPYEQYF. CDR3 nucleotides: TGTGCCAGCAGCTATTTTGGCGGGACTAGCCCTTACGAGCAGTACTTC.